Listed here is a single T cell receptor (beta chain). It lacks a known antigen. One base away there is no much larger clone; base qualities are not given. TCRbeta CDR3 regions were amplified from genomic DNA by means of the immunoSEQ Assay, a bias-controlled multiplex PCR. The paper's data handling went like this. The number of nucleated cells in each sample was estimated from the amplification of reference gene primers within the assay. Sequence reads were collapsed and filtered to measure the absolute abundance of every unique TCRbeta CDR3 rearrangement. For each sample, productive Simpson clonality was calculated as the square root of Simpson's diversity index over productive rearrangements. TCRdb obtained this table from immuneACCESS and retained in-frame rearrangements with V and J assigned. These tables miss some clones; where compared with another copy, unresolved V genes account for less than half of the shortfall, and the remainder is unexplained. V and J calls and clone size are given by that table; D and trimming were obtained from the DNA. This sample holds approximately 190,000 clones; around 81% were observed only once. Of the sample, approximately 7.6% is held by the ten largest clones.

Spanning cysteine to phenylalanine, the CDR3 consists of 16 amino acids. The retained sequence is limited to the CDR3, 48 bases, with the frame set at the first base. The germline V gene (reference sequence) gives CDR1 as MNHEY and CDR2 as SMNVEV. V was cut back by 3 bases and J by 4 bases, leaving a gap of 16 bases between them. This record comes from a study of blood T cell repertoires in COVID-19 (dated by TCRdb to the early 2020s). About the study as a whole: The collaborator samples originated in the United States, Italy and Spain and spanned the acute and convalescent phases of COVID-19. The material from the prospective study consisted of cDNA or gDNA derived from T cells, B-cell-depleted T cells, or PBMCs. Subjects who had been exposed to COVID-19, were actively infected with it, or had recovered from it provided the deeply sampled blood TCRbeta repertoires that made up the dataset. The repertoires were released in a freely available public database meant as a resource for research on the immune response to SARS-CoV-2. Samples came from the ongoing ImmuneRACE study (first 160 participants) plus 1,254 subjects from 6 global collaborators. A de-identified subject ID, COVID-19 status, age in years and sex were almost always included in the sample metadata. Where available, HLA class I and class II types were obtained from metadata supplied by the sample provider rather than from assay-based typing. Broader findings and caveats from the paper: The quantity of clinical and demographic metadata differed by source and by participant and was supplied without curation.

In the prospective study, participants were roughly 18 to 95 years old, resided in fewer than 25 geographic areas of the United States, and were enrolled through a virtual design. To assign participants to cohorts, the prospective study relied on clinical history that participants themselves reported in a screening survey and a study questionnaire. For ImmuneRACE Cohort 3, a participant was defined as recovered based on two consecutive negative NP/OP PCR tests, clearance by a healthcare professional, or resolution of symptoms. In the prospective study, mobile phlebotomists collected whole blood, serum and a nasopharyngeal or oropharyngeal swab from each participant. Prospective study participants could optionally give additional blood draws and questionnaires over an approximately two-month period. Before DNA extraction, blood samples from the prospective study were shipped at room temperature or frozen.

Sequenced sample: PBMCs or T cells enriched from blood (not recorded which). The rearrangement joined TRBV27 to TRBJ1-5; D gene: possibly TRBD1, on 6 matching bases. The clonotype was recovered from a man in his forties who had recovered from COVID-19. CDR3 loop: CASSLPPGQLNQPQHF. The sequence in DNA is TGTGCCAGCAGTTTGCCACCAGGACAGCTGAATCAGCCCCAGCATTTT.